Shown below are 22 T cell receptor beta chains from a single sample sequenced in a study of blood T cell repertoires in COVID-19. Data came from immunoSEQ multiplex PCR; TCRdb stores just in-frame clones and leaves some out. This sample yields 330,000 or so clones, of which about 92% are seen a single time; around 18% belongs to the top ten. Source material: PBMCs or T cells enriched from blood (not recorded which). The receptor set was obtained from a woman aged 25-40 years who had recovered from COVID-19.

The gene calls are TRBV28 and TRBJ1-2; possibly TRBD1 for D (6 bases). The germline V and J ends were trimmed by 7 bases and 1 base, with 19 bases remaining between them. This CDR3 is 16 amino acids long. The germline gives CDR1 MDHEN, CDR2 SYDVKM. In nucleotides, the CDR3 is TGTGCCAGCAAACGAGGGGGTTCGAGGCTTAACTATGGCTACACCTTC. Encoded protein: CASKRGGSRLNYGYTF.

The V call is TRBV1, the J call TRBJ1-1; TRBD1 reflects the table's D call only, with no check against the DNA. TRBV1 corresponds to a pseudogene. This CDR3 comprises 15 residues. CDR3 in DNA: TGCACCAGCAGCCAATTACCCACAGGGGGCCCTGAAGCTTTCTTT. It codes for CTSSQLPTGGPEAFF.

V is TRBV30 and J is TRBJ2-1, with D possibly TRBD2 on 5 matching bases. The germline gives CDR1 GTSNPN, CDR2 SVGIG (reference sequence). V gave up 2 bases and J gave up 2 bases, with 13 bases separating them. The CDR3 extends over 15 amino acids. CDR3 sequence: CAWSPLARTYNEQFF. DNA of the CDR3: TGTGCCTGGAGTCCCCTAGCCAGGACCTACAATGAGCAGTTCTTC. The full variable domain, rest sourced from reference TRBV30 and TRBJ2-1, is SQTIHQWPATLVQPVGSPLSLECTVEGTSNPNLYWYRQAAGRGLQLLFYSVGIGQISSEVPQNLSASRPQDRQFILSSKKLLLSDSGFYLCAWSPLARTYNEQFFGPGTRLTVL.

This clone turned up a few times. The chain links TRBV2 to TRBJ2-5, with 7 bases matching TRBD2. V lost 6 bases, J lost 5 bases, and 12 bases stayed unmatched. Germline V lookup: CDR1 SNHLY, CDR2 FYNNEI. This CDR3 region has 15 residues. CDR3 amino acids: CASSEMAGVGETQYF. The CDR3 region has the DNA TGTGCCAGCAGCGAAATGGCGGGAGTTGGTGAGACCCAGTACTTC.

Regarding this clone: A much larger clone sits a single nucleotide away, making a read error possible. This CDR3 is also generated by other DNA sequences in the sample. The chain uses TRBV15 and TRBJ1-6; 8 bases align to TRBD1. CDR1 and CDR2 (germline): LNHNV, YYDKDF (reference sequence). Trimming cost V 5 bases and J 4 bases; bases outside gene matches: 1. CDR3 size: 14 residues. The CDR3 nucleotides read TGTGCCACCAGCCGACAGGGGTATAATTCACCCCTCCACTTT. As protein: CATSRQGYNSPLHF. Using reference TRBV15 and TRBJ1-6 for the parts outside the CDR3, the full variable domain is DAMVIQNPRYQVTQFGKPVTLSCSQTLNHNVMYWYQQKSSQAPKLLFHYYDKDFNNEADTPDNFQSRRPNTSFCFLDIRSPGLGDTAMYLCATSRQGYNSPLHFGNGTRLTVT.

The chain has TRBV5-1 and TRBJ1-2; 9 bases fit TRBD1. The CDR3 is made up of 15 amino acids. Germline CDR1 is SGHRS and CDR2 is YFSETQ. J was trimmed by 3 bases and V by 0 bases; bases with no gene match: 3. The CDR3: CASSLGGTGHYGYTF. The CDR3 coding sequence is TGCGCCAGCAGCTTGGGCGGGACAGGGCACTATGGCTACACCTTC. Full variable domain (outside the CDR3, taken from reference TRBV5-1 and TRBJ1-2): KAGVTQTPRYLIKTRGQQVTLSCSPISGHRSVSWYQQTPGQGLQFLFEYFSETQRNKGNFPGRFSGRQFSNSRSEMNVSTLELGDSALYLCASSLGGTGHYGYTFGSGTRLTVV.

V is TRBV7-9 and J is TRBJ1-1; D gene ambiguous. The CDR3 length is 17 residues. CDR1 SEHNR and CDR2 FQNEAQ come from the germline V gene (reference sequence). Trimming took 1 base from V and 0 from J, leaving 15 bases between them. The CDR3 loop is CASSLGKVGDLNTEAFF. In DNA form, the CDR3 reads TGTGCCAGCAGCTTAGGAAAGGTCGGGGATTTGAACACTGAAGCTTTCTTT. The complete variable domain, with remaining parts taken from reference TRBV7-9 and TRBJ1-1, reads DTGVSQNPRHKITKRGQNVTFRCDPISEHNRLYWYRQTLGQGPEFLTYFQNEAQLEKSRLLSDRFSAERPKGSFSTLEIQRTEQGDSAMYLCASSLGKVGDLNTEAFFGQGTRLTVV.

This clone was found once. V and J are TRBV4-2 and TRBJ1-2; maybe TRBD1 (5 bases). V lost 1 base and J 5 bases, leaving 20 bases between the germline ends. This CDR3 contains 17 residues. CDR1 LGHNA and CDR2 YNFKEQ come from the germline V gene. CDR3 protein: CASSQVEAKGETYGYTF. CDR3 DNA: TGTGCCAGCAGCCAAGTTGAGGCTAAAGGGGAAACATATGGCTACACCTTC.

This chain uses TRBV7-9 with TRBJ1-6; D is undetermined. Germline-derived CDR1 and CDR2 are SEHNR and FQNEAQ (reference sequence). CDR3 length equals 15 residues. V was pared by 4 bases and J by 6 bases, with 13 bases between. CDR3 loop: CASSSETGGNSPLHF. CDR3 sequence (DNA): TGTGCCAGCAGCTCCGAGACTGGTGGTAATTCACCCCTCCACTTT.

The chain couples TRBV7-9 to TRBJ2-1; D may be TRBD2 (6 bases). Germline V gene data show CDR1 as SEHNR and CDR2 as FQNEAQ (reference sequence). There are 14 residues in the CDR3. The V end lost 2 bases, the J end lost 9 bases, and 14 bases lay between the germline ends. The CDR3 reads CASSLKSGVGEQFF. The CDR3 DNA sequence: TGTGCCAGCAGCTTAAAGTCGGGAGTAGGTGAGCAGTTCTTC.

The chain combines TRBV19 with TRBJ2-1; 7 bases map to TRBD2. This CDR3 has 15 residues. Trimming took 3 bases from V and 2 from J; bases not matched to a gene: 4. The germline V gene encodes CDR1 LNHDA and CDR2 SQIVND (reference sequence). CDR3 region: CASSIASGAYNEQFF. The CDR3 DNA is TGTGCCAGTAGTATCGCTAGCGGAGCCTACAATGAGCAGTTCTTC. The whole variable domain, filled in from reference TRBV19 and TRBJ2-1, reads DGGITQSPKYLFRKEGQNVTLSCEQNLNHDAMYWYRQDPGQGLRLIYYSQIVNDFQKGDIAEGYSVSREKKESFPLTVTSAQKNPTAFYLCASSIASGAYNEQFFGPGTRLTVL.

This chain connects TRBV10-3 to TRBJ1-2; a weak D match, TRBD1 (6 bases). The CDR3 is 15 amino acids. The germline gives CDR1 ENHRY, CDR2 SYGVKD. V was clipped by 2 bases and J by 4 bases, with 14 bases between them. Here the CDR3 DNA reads TGTGCCATCAGTGAGAGGGCAGGGGAGAGCTATGGCTACACCTTC. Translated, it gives CAISERAGESYGYTF.

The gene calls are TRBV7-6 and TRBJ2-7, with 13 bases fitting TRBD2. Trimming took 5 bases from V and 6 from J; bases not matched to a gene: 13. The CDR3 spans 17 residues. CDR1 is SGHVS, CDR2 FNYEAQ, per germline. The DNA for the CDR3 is TGTGCCAGCAGCCAAGGACTAGCGGGGGTGAAGTCCGGCGAGCAGTACTTC. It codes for CASSQGLAGVKSGEQYF.

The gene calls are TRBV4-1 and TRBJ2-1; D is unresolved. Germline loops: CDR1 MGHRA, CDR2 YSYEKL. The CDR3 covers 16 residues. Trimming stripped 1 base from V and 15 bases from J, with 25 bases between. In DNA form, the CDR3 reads TGCGCCAGCAGCCAAGTTGAGTCCCCTCGAAGTATGCCACCGTTCTTC. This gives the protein CASSQVESPRSMPPFF.

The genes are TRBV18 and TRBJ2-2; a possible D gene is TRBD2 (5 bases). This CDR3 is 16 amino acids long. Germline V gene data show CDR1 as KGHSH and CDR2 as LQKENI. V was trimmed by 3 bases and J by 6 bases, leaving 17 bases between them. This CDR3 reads CASSPPSLGSAGELFF. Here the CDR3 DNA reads TGTGCCAGCTCACCCCCATCATTAGGGAGCGCCGGGGAGCTGTTTTTT. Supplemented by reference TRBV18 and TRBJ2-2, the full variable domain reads NAGVMQNPRHLVRRRGQEARLRCSPMKGHSHVYWYRQLPEEGLKFMVYLQKENIIDESGMPKERFSAEFPKEGPSILRIQQVVRGDSAAYFCASSPPSLGSAGELFFGEGSRLTVL.

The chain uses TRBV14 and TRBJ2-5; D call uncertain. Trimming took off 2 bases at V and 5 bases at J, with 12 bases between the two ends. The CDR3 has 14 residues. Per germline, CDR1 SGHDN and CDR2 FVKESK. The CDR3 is CASSQSRFLETQYF. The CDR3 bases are TGTGCCAGCAGCCAATCTCGGTTTTTGGAGACCCAGTACTTC. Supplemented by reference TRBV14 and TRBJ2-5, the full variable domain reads EAGVTQFPSHSVIEKGQTVTLRCDPISGHDNLYWYRRVMGKEIKFLLHFVKESKQDESGMPNNRFLAERTGGTYSTLKVQPAELEDSGVYFCASSQSRFLETQYFGPGTRLLVL.

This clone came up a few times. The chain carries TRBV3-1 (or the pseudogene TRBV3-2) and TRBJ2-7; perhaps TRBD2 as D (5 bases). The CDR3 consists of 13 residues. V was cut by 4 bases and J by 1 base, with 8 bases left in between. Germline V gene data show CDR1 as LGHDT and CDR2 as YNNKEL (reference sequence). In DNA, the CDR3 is TGTGCCAGCAGCCCACGGGGATCCTACGAGCAGTACTTC. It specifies CASSPRGSYEQYF.

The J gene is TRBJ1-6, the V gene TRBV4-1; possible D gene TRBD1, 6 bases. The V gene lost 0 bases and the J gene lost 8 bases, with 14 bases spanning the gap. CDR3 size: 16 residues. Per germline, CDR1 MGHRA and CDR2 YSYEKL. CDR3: CASSQESGQGDSPLHF. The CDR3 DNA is TGCGCCAGCAGCCAAGAGTCGGGACAAGGGGATTCACCCCTCCACTTT.

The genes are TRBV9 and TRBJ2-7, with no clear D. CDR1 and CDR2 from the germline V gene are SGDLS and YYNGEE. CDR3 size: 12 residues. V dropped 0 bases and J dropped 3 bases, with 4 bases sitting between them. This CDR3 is CASSVDNYEQYF. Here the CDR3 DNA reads TGTGCCAGCAGCGTAGACAACTACGAGCAGTACTTC.

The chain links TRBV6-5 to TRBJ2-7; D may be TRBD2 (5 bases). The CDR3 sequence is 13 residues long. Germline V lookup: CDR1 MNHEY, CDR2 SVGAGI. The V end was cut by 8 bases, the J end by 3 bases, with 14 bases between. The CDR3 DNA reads TGTGCCAGCCTAGCTGACGGATACTACGAGCAGTACTTC. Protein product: CASLADGYYEQYF.

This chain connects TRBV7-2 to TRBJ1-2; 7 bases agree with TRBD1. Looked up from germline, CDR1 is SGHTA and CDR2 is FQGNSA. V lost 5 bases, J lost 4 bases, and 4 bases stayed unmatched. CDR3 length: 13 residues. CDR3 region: CASSMTGPYGYTF. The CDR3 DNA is TGTGCCAGCAGCATGACAGGGCCCTATGGCTACACCTTC.

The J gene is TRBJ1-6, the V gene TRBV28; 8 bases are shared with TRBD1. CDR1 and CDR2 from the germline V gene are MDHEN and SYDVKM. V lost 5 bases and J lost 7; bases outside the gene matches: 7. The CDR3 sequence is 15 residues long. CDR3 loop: CASSDLDRVNSPLHF. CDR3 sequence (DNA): TGTGCCAGCAGTGACTTGGACAGGGTAAATTCACCCCTCCACTTT.